This entry lists 20 T cell receptor beta chains sequenced from one sample in a study of blood T cell repertoires in COVID-19. Profiling relied on immunoSEQ multiplex PCR, and the TCRdb table lists in-frame clones only, not all of them. Found here are some 330,000 clones, 83% of them singletons; the top ten hold about 5%. The sequenced sample consisted of PBMCs or T cells enriched from blood (not recorded which). Source of these receptors: a woman between 50 and 59 years old who had recovered from COVID-19.

This rearrangement joins TRBV4-3 to TRBJ2-2, with TRBD1 matching over 8 bases. After removal of 0 bases from V and 5 bases from J, the junction contained 5 bases not matched to a gene. CDR1 LGHNA and CDR2 YSLEER come from the germline V gene. CDR3 length: 16 amino acids. CDR3 DNA: TGCGCCAGCAGCCAAGATTGGAACAGGGGGACCGGGGAGCTGTTTTTT. Protein product: CASSQDWNRGTGELFF.

This clone has a handful of counts. The chain has TRBV20-1 and TRBJ1-4, with 7 bases identical to TRBD1. Germline CDR1 and CDR2: DFQATT and SNEGSKA (reference sequence). The CDR3 length is 13 residues. V lost 3 bases, J lost 5 bases, and 3 bases stayed unmatched. CDR3 DNA: TGCAGTGCTAGTGACAGGGTAAATGAAAAACTGTTTTTT. As protein: CSASDRVNEKLFF.

The chain couples TRBV24-1 to TRBJ2-1; TRBD2 is a possible D gene (6 bases). Germline V lookup: CDR1 KGHDR, CDR2 SFDVKD. The V and J ends lost 9 bases and 9 bases respectively, with 23 bases between them. CDR3 size: 15 residues. The CDR3 DNA is TGTGCCACCTACTACGGGAGAACGGCCGGGAGTGAGCAGTTCTTC. Amino acid sequence: CATYYGRTAGSEQFF.

This rearrangement joins TRBV18 to TRBJ2-1; TRBD1 is a possible D gene (6 bases). Germline V gene lookup returns CDR1 KGHSH and CDR2 LQKENI. CDR3 length: 16 residues. Trimming shortened V by 2 bases and J by 1 base, and 12 bases separated the two germline ends. CDR3 coding DNA: TGTGCCAGCTCACCAAGACAGGTGGGGTCCTACAATGAGCAGTTCTTC. As protein: CASSPRQVGSYNEQFF.

V and J are TRBV7-2 and TRBJ1-1, with 8 bases identical to TRBD1. With 2 bases clipped from V and 2 bases from J, the junction kept 7 bases outside the gene matches. The CDR3 is made up of 16 amino acids. Germline lookup yields CDR1 SGHTA and CDR2 FQGNSA. For the CDR3, the DNA is TGTGCCAGCAGCTTATTCCGGCCAGGGGGCAACACTGAAGCTTTCTTT. The encoded protein is CASSLFRPGGNTEAFF.

Remarks on this clone: The same CDR3 can be traced to other DNA sequences in this sample. The gene calls are TRBV5-1 and TRBJ1-1; 7 nucleotides align to TRBD1. Germline V CDR1 and CDR2: SGHRS, YFSETQ. CDR3 size: 14 residues. V trimming: 2 bases; J trimming: 2 bases; junction bases outside the gene matches: 3. For the CDR3, the DNA is TGCGCCAGCAGCTTCGACAGGGCAAACACTGAAGCTTTCTTT. The encoded protein is CASSFDRANTEAFF.

The rearrangement uses TRBV2 and TRBJ1-2; D may be TRBD1 (5 bases). CDR1 is SNHLY, CDR2 FYNNEI, per germline. Trimming took 6 bases from V and 8 from J, leaving 22 bases between them. The CDR3 spans 15 residues. DNA for the CDR3: TGTGCCAGCAGGTACCCGCTGGGCAGGGAGGCCGGCTACACCTTC. This gives the protein CASRYPLGREAGYTF.

On this clone: The same CDR3 is also encoded by other DNA sequences in this sample. This chain joins TRBV15 and TRBJ1-6, with D perhaps matching TRBD1 (5 bases). CDR1 and CDR2 from the germline V gene are LNHNV and YYDKDF (reference sequence). The CDR3 contains 13 residues. V gave up 0 bases and J gave up 10 bases, with 7 bases separating them. CDR3 sequence reads: CATSRDQGSPLHF. The CDR3 DNA follows: TGTGCCACCAGCAGAGATCAGGGCTCACCCCTCCACTTT.

V and J are TRBV19 and TRBJ1-2; D ambiguous. The CDR3 covers 13 residues. CDR1 is LNHDA, CDR2 SQIVND, per germline (reference sequence). The germline V and J ends were trimmed by 3 bases and 8 bases, with 13 bases remaining between them. CDR3 DNA sequence: TGTGCCAGTAGTATTTTGGGCCGGGAGGGCTACACCTTC. As protein: CASSILGREGYTF.

The chain uses TRBV18 and TRBJ1-2, with D hard to call. This CDR3 has 13 residues. Trimming pared 0 bases from V and 8 bases from J, leaving 10 bases between. CDR1 is KGHSH and CDR2 is LQKENI in the germline V gene. The CDR3 loop reads CASSPPSVGGYTF. The CDR3 DNA sequence: TGTGCCAGCTCACCACCGAGCGTTGGGGGCTACACCTTC.

This rearrangement joins TRBV7-8 to TRBJ2-7; 12 bases align to TRBD1. CDR3 length: 15 residues. V lost 5 bases to trimming and J lost 7 bases; unmatched junction nucleotides: 9. Germline CDR1 reads SGHVS; CDR2 reads FQNEAQ. CDR3 in DNA: TGTGCCAGCAGCGAGCCGGGACAGGGGGCTGAGGAGCAGTACTTC. Protein: CASSEPGQGAEEQYF.

V gene TRBV6-6 combines with J gene TRBJ2-3; no firm D call. This CDR3 contains 11 residues. V lost 6 bases and J 5 bases, leaving 6 bases between the germline ends. Germline-derived CDR1 and CDR2 are MNHNY and SVGAGI (reference sequence). The CDR3 protein is CASSPGDTQYF. The CDR3 DNA reads as TGTGCCAGCAGCCCAGGAGATACGCAGTATTTT.

The chain joins TRBV9 to TRBJ2-2, with D possibly being TRBD2 (5 bases). Germline V gene lookup returns CDR1 SGDLS and CDR2 YYNGEE. Trimming removed 3 bases at V and 5 bases at J, with 17 bases between. CDR3 length: 16 residues. CDR3 region: CASSAHILGSTGELFF. Here the CDR3 DNA reads TGTGCCAGCAGCGCCCACATACTAGGATCGACCGGGGAGCTGTTTTTT.

This sequence joins TRBV7-2 and TRBJ1-2; 7 bases align to TRBD1. The CDR3 contains 14 residues. Per the germline V gene, CDR1 is SGHTA and CDR2 is FQGNSA. V lost 1 base, J lost 6 bases, and 5 bases stayed unmatched. The CDR3: CASSLVQGVDGYTF. The CDR3 DNA follows: TGTGCCAGCAGCTTAGTTCAGGGGGTGGATGGCTACACCTTC.

Details on this clone: The junction departs from germline at one end; a sequencing error may be responsible. V is TRBV9 and J is TRBJ1-2; D perhaps matches TRBD1 (6 bases). Germline V gives CDR1 SGDLS, CDR2 YYNGEE. The CDR3 runs 15 residues. The CDR3 DNA reads TGTGCCAGCAGCGTAGACGGGACAAGTAACTATGGCTATACCTTC. This encodes CASSVDGTSNYGYTF. The full variable domain, its missing parts supplied by reference TRBV9 and TRBJ1-2, is DSGVTQTPKHLITATGQRVTLRCSPRSGDLSVYWYQQSLDQGLQFLIQYYNGEERAKGNILERFSAQQFPDLHSELNLSSLELGDSALYFCASSVDGTSNYGYTFGSGTRLTVV.

Notes on this clone: The sample has other DNA sequences that encode this CDR3 too. The genes are TRBV5-1 and TRBJ1-5; no definite D call. The CDR3 extends over 15 amino acids. The germline CDR1 and CDR2 sequences are SGHRS and YFSETQ. Trimming took 0 bases from V and 7 from J, leaving 14 bases between them. In DNA, the CDR3 is TGCGCCAGCAGCTTGGTAGGGTCGCCGGGACAGCCCCAGCATTTT. This sequence encodes CASSLVGSPGQPQHF.

The chain couples TRBV27 to TRBJ2-7; 9 bases are a match to TRBD1. Trimming removed 2 bases from V and 6 bases from J; junction bases left unmatched: 5. The CDR3 is 14 residues long. Germline CDR1 is MNHEY and CDR2 is SMNVEV (reference sequence). The CDR3 coding sequence is TGTGCCAGCAGTTTAGGGACAGGGTACTTCGAGCAGTACTTC. Protein sequence: CASSLGTGYFEQYF.

The genes are TRBV5-1 and TRBJ2-7; weak D call: TRBD1 (6 bases). The CDR3 consists of 13 residues. The V gene lost 2 bases and the J gene lost 3 bases, with 9 bases spanning the gap. The germline CDR1 and CDR2 sequences are SGHRS and YFSETQ. This CDR3 is CASSLMDSYEQYF. CDR3 sequence (DNA): TGCGCCAGCAGCTTAATGGACAGCTACGAGCAGTACTTC.

This chain connects TRBV29-1 to TRBJ2-5; D is possibly TRBD2 (7 bases). The CDR3 is made up of 13 amino acids. V was trimmed by 3 bases and J by 3 bases, leaving 11 bases between them. Germline V lookup: CDR1 SQVTM, CDR2 ANQGSEA. This CDR3 is CSVDRGAEETQYF. The DNA of the CDR3 is TGCAGCGTTGATCGGGGGGCCGAAGAGACCCAGTACTTC.

J is TRBJ2-1 and V is TRBV19, with 11 bases that match TRBD2. CDR3 size: 16 residues. The germline V gene has CDR1 LNHDA and CDR2 SQIVND (reference sequence). Trimming at V came to 10 bases and at J to 9 bases, leaving 17 bases not matched to a gene. CDR3 bases: TGTGCCACCCTCCCAGGGGTAGCGGGAGGGCTAGGTGAGCAGTTCTTC. It yields the protein CATLPGVAGGLGEQFF. The variable domain in full, completed from reference TRBV19 and TRBJ2-1, reads DGGITQSPKYLFRKEGQNVTLSCEQNLNHDAMYWYRQDPGQGLRLIYYSQIVNDFQKGDIAEGYSVSREKKESFPLTVTSAQKNPTAFYLCATLPGVAGGLGEQFFGPGTRLTVL.